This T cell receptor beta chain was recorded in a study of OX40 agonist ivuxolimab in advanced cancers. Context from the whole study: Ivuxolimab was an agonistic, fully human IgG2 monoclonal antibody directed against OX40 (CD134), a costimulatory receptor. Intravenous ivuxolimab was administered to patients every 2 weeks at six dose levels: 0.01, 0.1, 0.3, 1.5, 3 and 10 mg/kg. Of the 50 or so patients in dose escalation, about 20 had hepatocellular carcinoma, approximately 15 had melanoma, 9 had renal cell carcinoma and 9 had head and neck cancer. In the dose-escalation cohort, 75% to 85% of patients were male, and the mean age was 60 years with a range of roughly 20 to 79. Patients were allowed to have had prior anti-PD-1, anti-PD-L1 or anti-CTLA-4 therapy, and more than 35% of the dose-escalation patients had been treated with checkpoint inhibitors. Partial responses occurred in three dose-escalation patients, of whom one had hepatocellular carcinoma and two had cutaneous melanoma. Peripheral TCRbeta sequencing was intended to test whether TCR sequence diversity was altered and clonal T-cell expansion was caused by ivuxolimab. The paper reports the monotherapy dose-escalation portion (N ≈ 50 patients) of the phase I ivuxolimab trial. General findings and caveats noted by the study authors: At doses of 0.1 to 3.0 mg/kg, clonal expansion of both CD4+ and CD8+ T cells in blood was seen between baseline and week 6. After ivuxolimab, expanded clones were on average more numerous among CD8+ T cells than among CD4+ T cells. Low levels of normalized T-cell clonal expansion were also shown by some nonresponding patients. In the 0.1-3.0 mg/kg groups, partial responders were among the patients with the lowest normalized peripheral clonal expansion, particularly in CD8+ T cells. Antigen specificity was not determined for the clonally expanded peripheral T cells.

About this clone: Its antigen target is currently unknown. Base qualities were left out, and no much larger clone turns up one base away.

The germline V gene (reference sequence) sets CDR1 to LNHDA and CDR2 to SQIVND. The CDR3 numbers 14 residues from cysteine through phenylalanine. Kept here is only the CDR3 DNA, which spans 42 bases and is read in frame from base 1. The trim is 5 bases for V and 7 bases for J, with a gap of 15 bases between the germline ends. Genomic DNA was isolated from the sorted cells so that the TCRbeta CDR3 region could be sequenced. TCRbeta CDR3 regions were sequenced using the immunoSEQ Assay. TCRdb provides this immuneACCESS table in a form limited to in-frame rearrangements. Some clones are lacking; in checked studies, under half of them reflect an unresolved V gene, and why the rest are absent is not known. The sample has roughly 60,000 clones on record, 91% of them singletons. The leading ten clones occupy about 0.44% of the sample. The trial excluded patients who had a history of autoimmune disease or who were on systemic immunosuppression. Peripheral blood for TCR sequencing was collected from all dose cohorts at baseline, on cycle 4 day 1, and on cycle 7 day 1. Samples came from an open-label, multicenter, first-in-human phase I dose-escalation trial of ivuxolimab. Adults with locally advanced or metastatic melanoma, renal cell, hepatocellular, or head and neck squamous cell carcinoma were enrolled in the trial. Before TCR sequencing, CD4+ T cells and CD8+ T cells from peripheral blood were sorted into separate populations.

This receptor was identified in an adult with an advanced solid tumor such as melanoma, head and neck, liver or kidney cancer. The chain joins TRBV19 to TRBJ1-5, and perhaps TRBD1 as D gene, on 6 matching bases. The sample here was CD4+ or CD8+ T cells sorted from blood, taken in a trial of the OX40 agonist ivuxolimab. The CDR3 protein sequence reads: CASSSPGGLQPQHF. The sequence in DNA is TGTGCCAGTAGTTCCCCCGGGGGCTTGCAGCCCCAGCATTTT.